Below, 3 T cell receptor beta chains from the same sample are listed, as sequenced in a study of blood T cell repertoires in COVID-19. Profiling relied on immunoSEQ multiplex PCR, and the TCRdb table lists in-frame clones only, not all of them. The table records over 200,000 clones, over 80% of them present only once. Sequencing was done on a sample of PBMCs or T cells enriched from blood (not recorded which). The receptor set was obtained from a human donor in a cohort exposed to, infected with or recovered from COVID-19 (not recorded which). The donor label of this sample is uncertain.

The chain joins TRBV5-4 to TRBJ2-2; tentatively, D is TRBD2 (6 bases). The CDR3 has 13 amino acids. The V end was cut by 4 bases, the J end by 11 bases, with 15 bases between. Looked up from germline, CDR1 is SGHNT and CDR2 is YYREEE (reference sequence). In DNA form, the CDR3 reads TGTGCCAGCAGCCTGCAGGGAGGAGAAGAGCTGTTTTTT. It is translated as CASSLQGGEELFF. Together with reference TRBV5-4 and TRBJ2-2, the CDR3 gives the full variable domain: ETGVTQSPTHLIKTRGQQVTLRCSSQSGHNTVSWYQQALGQGPQFIFQYYREEENGRGNFPPRFSGLQFPNYSSELNVNALELDDSALYLCASSLQGGEELFFGEGSRLTVL.

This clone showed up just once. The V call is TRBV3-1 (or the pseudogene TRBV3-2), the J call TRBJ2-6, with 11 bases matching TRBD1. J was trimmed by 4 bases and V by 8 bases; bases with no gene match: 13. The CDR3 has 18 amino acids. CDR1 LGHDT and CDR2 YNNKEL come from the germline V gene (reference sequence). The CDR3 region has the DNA TGTGCCAGCCGACCCCGGGACAGGGGGTTGTTAGGGGCCAACGTCCTGACTTTC. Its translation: CASRPRDRGLLGANVLTF.

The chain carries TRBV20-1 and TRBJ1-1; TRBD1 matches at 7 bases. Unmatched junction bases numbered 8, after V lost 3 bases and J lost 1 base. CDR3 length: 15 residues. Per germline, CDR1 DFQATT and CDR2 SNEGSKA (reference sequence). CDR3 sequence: CSASEPRTGNTEAFF. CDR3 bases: TGCAGTGCTAGTGAGCCTAGGACAGGGAACACTGAAGCTTTCTTT.